This TCR beta chain was sequenced in a study of early T cells in non-severe SARS-CoV-2 infection. Looking at the study overall: The authors sequenced bulk RNA from unsorted whole blood, leaving chains unpaired.

This clonotype came up many times. TCRdb itself ran the 5' RACE reads through MiXCR, one entry per CDR3 protein. The sample lists about 80,000 distinct CDR3 sequences; around 8.7% were seen once. Trimming left V 0 bases short and J 5 bases short, with 14 bases between. CDR1 and CDR2 from the germline V gene are LGHNA and YNFKEQ. The length of the CDR3 is 15 residues. V is TRBV4-2 and J is TRBJ2-7; D might be TRBD2 (5 bases). The sequenced sample was whole blood. The TCR was taken from an adult who was a healthcare worker with PCR-confirmed SARS-CoV-2 infection or an uninfected control (not recorded which). The CDR3: CASSQDLLATNEQYF. The CDR3 nucleotides read TGTGCCAGCAGCCAAGATCTTCTAGCAACCAACGAGCAGTACTTC.